The 22 T cell receptor beta chains below come from one sample, sequenced in a study of blood T cell repertoires in COVID-19. The protocol was immunoSEQ multiplex PCR, while the TCRdb copy is restricted to in-frame clones and leaves out a portion. The top ten hold 9.5% to 15% of the sample, which has roughly 120,000 clones, under 90% seen once. The sequenced sample consisted of peripheral blood. The source of these receptors is a woman in her sixties or seventies with acute or convalescent COVID-19.

The chain has TRBV24-1 and TRBJ1-1; possibly TRBD1 for D (6 bases). CDR1 KGHDR and CDR2 SFDVKD come from the germline V gene. The CDR3 extends over 13 amino acids. V lost 7 bases and J lost 4, with 12 bases in between. CDR3 sequence reads: CATRNQGLTEAFF. The CDR3 DNA follows: TGTGCCACCAGGAACCAGGGGCTCACTGAAGCTTTCTTT.

The genes are TRBV19 and TRBJ1-5, with TRBD1 matching 12 bases. CDR3 size: 17 residues. V was clipped by 4 bases and J by 4 bases; unmatched bases: 8. The germline V gene encodes CDR1 LNHDA and CDR2 SQIVND (reference sequence). The CDR3 loop is CASSTGTGGGKNQPQHF. The CDR3 bases are TGTGCCAGTAGTACAGGGACAGGGGGCGGAAAAAATCAGCCCCAGCATTTT.

The genes are TRBV4-1 and TRBJ1-2, with unresolved D. Germline-derived CDR1 and CDR2 are MGHRA and YSYEKL. V gave up 1 base and J gave up 2 bases, with 11 bases separating them. This CDR3 comprises 15 residues. The CDR3 sequence is CASSQVGSGNYGYTF. CDR3 in DNA: TGCGCCAGCAGCCAAGTGGGTTCGGGGAACTATGGCTACACCTTC.

The chain joins TRBV25-1 to TRBJ1-1, with D possibly matching TRBD1 (5 bases). This CDR3 region has 15 residues. Germline V CDR1 and CDR2: MGHDK, SYGVNS. V dropped 4 bases and J dropped 1 base, with 13 bases sitting between them. The CDR3 region is CASSGRWGGNTEAFF. DNA for the CDR3: TGTGCCAGCAGTGGACGTTGGGGGGGGAACACTGAAGCTTTCTTT.

This chain links TRBV7-7 with TRBJ2-2; D gene unclear. Trimming cost V 7 bases and J 0 bases, with 15 bases left between them. CDR1 SSHAT and CDR2 FNYEAQ come from the germline V gene (reference sequence). CDR3 length: 16 amino acids. CDR3 DNA: TGTGCCAGCACCAATTCAGGTTCCCCGAACACCGGGGAGCTGTTTTTT. This translates into CASTNSGSPNTGELFF.

The V gene is TRBV30, the J gene TRBJ1-6, with 8 bases matching TRBD1. The CDR3 consists of 18 residues. The J segment lost 0 bases and the V segment lost 3 bases, leaving 10 bases of the junction unmatched. Germline CDR1 is GTSNPN and CDR2 is SVGIG (reference sequence). The CDR3 loop is CAWSPTGQGLSYNSPLHF. The CDR3 DNA is TGTGCCTGGAGCCCTACCGGACAGGGCCTCTCCTATAATTCACCCCTCCACTTT.

This clone showed up just once. The chain carries TRBV5-4 and TRBJ2-3, with TRBD1 matching 7 bases. The junction had 5 bases not matched to a gene; V was cut back by 1 base and J by 6 bases. Germline CDR1 and CDR2: SGHNT and YYREEE (reference sequence). CDR3 length equals 14 residues. CDR3 bases: TGTGCCAGCAGCTTGAAGGGGGCAGTTGATACGCAGTATTTT. Residues: CASSLKGAVDTQYF.

The rearrangement joins TRBV9 to TRBJ2-3; D possibly corresponds to TRBD1 (6 bases). This CDR3 is 13 amino acids long. Germline CDR1 SGDLS, CDR2 YYNGEE. The V gene lost 2 bases and the J gene lost 9 bases, with 13 bases spanning the gap. The CDR3 sequence is CASSVGRGGTQYF. The CDR3 region has the DNA TGTGCCAGCAGCGTGGGCAGGGGCGGCACGCAGTATTTT.

This clone has a handful of counts. The chain employs TRBV19 and TRBJ1-5; perhaps TRBD1 as D (5 bases). The V gene's germline CDR1 is LNHDA and CDR2 SQIVND (reference sequence). Trimming removed 5 bases at V and 0 bases at J, with 11 bases between. This CDR3 spans 15 amino acids. The CDR3 reads CASSVQGSSNQPQHF. In nucleotides, the CDR3 is TGTGCCAGTAGTGTTCAGGGATCTAGCAATCAGCCCCAGCATTTT.

The chain couples TRBV12-3 or TRBV12-4 to TRBJ1-1; 7 bases line up with TRBD1. The CDR3 totals 13 residues. After removal of 8 bases from V and 4 bases from J, the junction contained 7 bases not matched to a gene. CDR3 coding DNA: TGTGCCAGCTTGGGACAGAGCGGCACTGAAGCTTTCTTT. This gives the protein CASLGQSGTEAFF.

The V call is TRBV5-1, the J call TRBJ2-2, with D possibly being TRBD2 (5 bases). This CDR3 spans 16 amino acids. Germline V gives CDR1 SGHRS, CDR2 YFSETQ. The V end lost 4 bases, the J end lost 6 bases, and 19 bases lay between the germline ends. The CDR3 loop reads CASSAPGIEGAGELFF. In DNA form, the CDR3 reads TGCGCCAGCAGCGCGCCCGGGATCGAGGGTGCCGGGGAGCTGTTTTTT.

The chain couples TRBV2 to TRBJ1-2, with a tentative D call TRBD1 (5 bases). The CDR3 totals 14 residues. The V end lost 3 bases, the J end lost 6 bases, and 14 bases lay between the germline ends. Germline CDR1 reads SNHLY; CDR2 reads FYNNEI. The CDR3 DNA is TGTGCCAGCAGTGATAGCAATTCGGGGGATGGCTACACCTTC. Encoded protein: CASSDSNSGDGYTF.

The J gene is TRBJ1-2, the V gene TRBV10-2; 10 nucleotides line up with TRBD1. The CDR3 runs 14 residues. CDR1 is WSHSY and CDR2 is SAAADI in the germline V gene. Unmatched junction bases numbered 8, after V lost 2 bases and J lost 11 bases. As DNA, the CDR3 is TGCGCCAGCAGTGAGGGGTTCCGGGACAGGGGTTACACCTTC. Translating it yields CASSEGFRDRGYTF.

V and J are TRBV27 and TRBJ2-6; D not resolved. The CDR3 totals 13 residues. V lost 5 bases to trimming and J lost 0 bases, with 2 bases between them. Germline V gene lookup returns CDR1 MNHEY and CDR2 SMNVEV (reference sequence). The CDR3 DNA reads TGTGCCAGCAGTCTCTCTGGGGCCAACGTCCTGACTTTC. It is translated as CASSLSGANVLTF.

This rearrangement joins TRBV6-6 to TRBJ1-5, with D possibly matching TRBD1 (5 bases). The CDR3 covers 14 residues. V lost 8 bases, J lost 1 base, and 12 bases lay in between. Germline V lookup: CDR1 MNHNY, CDR2 SVGAGI (reference sequence). The CDR3 loop is CASLRDPSNQPQHF. The CDR3 DNA sequence: TGTGCCAGCCTCAGGGATCCCAGCAATCAGCCCCAGCATTTT.

The chain has TRBV5-6 and TRBJ1-6; D unclear. Between the trimmed V and J ends, which lost 1 base and 10 bases, there was a span of 6 bases. The CDR3 loop spans 12 amino acids. The germline V gene encodes CDR1 SGHDT and CDR2 YYEEEE. CDR3 protein: CASSLTGSPLHF. The CDR3 nucleotides read TGTGCCAGCAGCTTGACCGGGTCACCCCTCCACTTT.

The chain is built from TRBV5-1 and TRBJ2-5; 11 nucleotides agree with TRBD2. The CDR3 consists of 15 residues. Germline V gene data show CDR1 as SGHRS and CDR2 as YFSETQ. V dropped 4 bases and J dropped 3; count of bases not matched to a gene: 5. The CDR3, as DNA: TGCGCCAGCAGCACCTTACTAGCGGGGGAAGAGACCCAGTACTTC. This gives the protein CASSTLLAGEETQYF. Based on the CDR3 plus reference TRBV5-1 and TRBJ2-5, the full variable domain is KAGVTQTPRYLIKTRGQQVTLSCSPISGHRSVSWYQQTPGQGLQFLFEYFSETQRNKGNFPGRFSGRQFSNSRSEMNVSTLELGDSALYLCASSTLLAGEETQYFGPGTRLLVL.

V is TRBV6-5 and J is TRBJ2-5; 12 nucleotides agree with TRBD1. Trimming took 7 bases from V and 5 from J; bases not matched to a gene: 8. The CDR3 loop spans 15 amino acids. Per the germline V gene, CDR1 is MNHEY and CDR2 is SVGAGI. CDR3 in DNA: TGTGCCAGCACCGAGGGACAGGGGGCAGGTGAGACCCAGTACTTC. Translated, it gives CASTEGQGAGETQYF.

In its sample, this clone was seen once. J is TRBJ2-2 and V is TRBV11-2; perhaps TRBD2 as D (7 bases). The germline gives CDR1 SGHAT, CDR2 FQNNGV. V was cut by 5 bases and J by 4 bases, with 20 bases left in between. CDR3 size: 17 residues. CDR3 protein: CASSPKDRRGATGELFF. CDR3 nucleotide sequence: TGTGCCAGCAGCCCTAAGGATCGTCGGGGGGCCACCGGGGAGCTGTTTTTT.

This chain links TRBV9 with TRBJ1-1; weak D call: TRBD1 (6 bases). The germline V gene has CDR1 SGDLS and CDR2 YYNGEE. Between the trimmed V and J ends, which lost 0 bases and 10 bases, there was a span of 13 bases. The CDR3 runs 13 residues. Here the CDR3 DNA reads TGTGCCAGCAGCGTAGAGACCGGGGGGCGAGCTTTCTTT. Translation gives CASSVETGGRAFF.

This chain joins TRBV9 and TRBJ2-3, with D possibly TRBD2 on 6 matching bases. This CDR3 is 15 amino acids long. V dropped 0 bases and J dropped 4 bases, with 12 bases sitting between them. The germline V gene has CDR1 SGDLS and CDR2 YYNGEE. The CDR3 sequence: CASSVEAGSADTQYF. CDR3 bases: TGTGCCAGCAGCGTAGAGGCGGGGAGCGCAGATACGCAGTATTTT.

This clone is a singleton in its sample. The V and J genes are TRBV5-4 and TRBJ2-5; 9 bases map to TRBD2. CDR1 SGHNT and CDR2 YYREEE come from the germline V gene (reference sequence). CDR3 length equals 16 residues. V shed 2 bases and J 4 bases; nucleotides not matched to a gene: 9. The DNA for the CDR3 is TGTGCCAGCAGCTTTATACTCGGCGGGGGGGGAGAGACCCAGTACTTC. Translation: CASSFILGGGGETQYF.